Following are 27 T cell receptor beta chains from one sample sequenced in a study of T cell repertoires in cytomegalovirus infection. MiXCR, run by TCRdb on the reads, gives a single entry per CDR3 protein. The sample consists of some 940,000 distinct CDR3 sequences, around 32% of them appearing once. For these TCRs, the target antigens are not known. The sample in question was cultured CD8+ T cells from PBMCs, obtained from culture after CMV antigen stimulation. These receptors originate from a human donor in good health (CMV status not recorded). Some clones in this sample may be carry-over from other donors' samples.

Remarks on this clonotype: A read error may produce the germline difference seen at one junction end. The chain carries TRBV6-1 and TRBJ2-7, with D possibly called TRBD1 or TRBD2 (6 bases each). CDR1 is MNHNS, CDR2 SASEGT, per germline. The CDR3 totals 15 residues. Here the CDR3 DNA reads TGTGTCAGCAGTGAAATTGGGGGGCGCCAACGCGAGCAGTACTTC. It yields the protein CVSSEIGGRQREQYF.

The genes are TRBV7-6 and TRBJ1-2, with unresolved D. Trimming removed 1 base at V and 4 bases at J, with 10 bases between. Germline V lookup: CDR1 SGHVS, CDR2 FNYEAQ. The CDR3 sequence is 14 residues long. As DNA, the CDR3 is TGTGCCAGCAGCTTAGTCGGGAAGCTCTATGGCTACACCTTC. Protein product: CASSLVGKLYGYTF.

This chain connects TRBV27 to TRBJ1-5; unclear D gene. The CDR3 length is 16 residues. Trimming left V 6 bases short and J 2 bases short, with 17 bases between. Germline V gene lookup returns CDR1 MNHEY and CDR2 SMNVEV (reference sequence). CDR3 DNA: TGTGCCAGCAGCCCCGGAGTCGGAGGTGGCAATCAGCCCCAGCATTTT. This encodes CASSPGVGGGNQPQHF.

This clonotype was recorded at least ten times. This chain connects TRBV6-5 to TRBJ2-1, with no clear D. The V gene lost 6 bases and the J gene lost 1 base, with 7 bases spanning the gap. From germline, CDR1 is MNHEY and CDR2 SVGAGI. The CDR3 runs to 13 residues. CDR3 in DNA: TGTGCCAGCAGGGCTCTTTCCTACAATGAGCAGTTCTTC. Translating it yields CASRALSYNEQFF.

The chain is built from TRBV10-2 and TRBJ1-1, with D perhaps matching TRBD1 (6 bases). V lost 4 bases and J lost 6, with 15 bases in between. Germline V gene sequence: CDR1 WSHSY, CDR2 SAAADI. The CDR3 has 14 residues. The CDR3 region is CASSVVGGRAEAFF. The CDR3 DNA sequence: TGCGCCAGCAGTGTCGTGGGGGGCAGAGCTGAAGCTTTCTTT.

The CDR3 DNA reads as TGTGCCAGTAGTATCGACAGGGGGAATTATAATTCACCCCTCCACTTT. Its translation is CASSIDRGNYNSPLHF. The chain is built from TRBV19 and TRBJ1-6, with 9 bases that match TRBD1. Germline V gene sequence: CDR1 LNHDA, CDR2 SQIVND (reference sequence). The CDR3 covers 16 residues. The V gene end was trimmed by 3 bases and the J gene end by 4 bases; junction bases not matched to a gene: 4.

This clonotype was picked up many times. The J gene is TRBJ2-5, the V gene TRBV7-9, with a tentative D call TRBD1 (6 bases). CDR1 is SEHNR, CDR2 FQNEAQ, per germline (reference sequence). The germline V and J ends were trimmed by 5 bases and 1 base, with 14 bases remaining between them. The CDR3 extends over 15 amino acids. The CDR3 nucleotides are TGTGCCAGCAGCCCAATGAGAGGGGGCCAAGAGACCCAGTACTTC. Amino acid sequence: CASSPMRGGQETQYF.

This clonotype was seen a few times. The chain is built from TRBV4-2 and TRBJ2-2, with 7 bases lining up with TRBD1. The CDR3 is made up of 14 amino acids. The junction had 4 bases not matched to a gene; V was cut back by 4 bases and J by 5 bases. Germline V gene data show CDR1 as LGHNA and CDR2 as YNFKEQ. CDR3 amino acids: CASSLPTGTGELFF. The DNA of the CDR3 is TGTGCCAGCAGCCTGCCGACAGGGACCGGGGAGCTGTTTTTT.

The V gene is TRBV9, the J gene TRBJ1-2; 9 bases align to TRBD1. Germline V lookup: CDR1 SGDLS, CDR2 YYNGEE. The CDR3 sequence is 14 residues long. V lost 3 bases, J lost 6 bases, and 6 bases stayed unmatched. The CDR3 region is CASSDRGRPHGYTF. In DNA, the CDR3 is TGTGCCAGCAGCGACAGGGGGCGACCACATGGCTACACCTTC. Based on the CDR3 plus reference TRBV9 and TRBJ1-2, the full variable domain is DSGVTQTPKHLITATGQRVTLRCSPRSGDLSVYWYQQSLDQGLQFLIQYYNGEERAKGNILERFSAQQFPDLHSELNLSSLELGDSALYFCASSDRGRPHGYTFGSGTRLTVV.

Only a few counts were recorded for this clonotype. V is TRBV11-2 and J is TRBJ2-7; perhaps D is TRBD1 or TRBD2 (6 bases each). V lost 5 bases and J 5 bases, leaving 16 bases between the germline ends. CDR3 length: 14 residues. CDR1 SGHAT and CDR2 FQNNGV come from the germline V gene. CDR3 amino acids: CASSPWGAQDEQYV. In nucleotides, the CDR3 is TGTGCCAGCAGCCCCTGGGGGGCGCAGGACGAGCAGTACGTC.

CDR3 sequence: CSARDLQGRKGYTF. In DNA, the CDR3 is TGCAGTGCTAGAGATCTCCAGGGGAGGAAAGGCTACACCTTC. The V gene is TRBV20-1, the J gene TRBJ1-2; D is perhaps TRBD1 (6 bases). V lost 0 bases, J lost 8 bases, and 16 bases lay in between. The CDR3 has 14 amino acids. Germline values: CDR1 DFQATT, CDR2 SNEGSKA (reference sequence).

This rearrangement joins TRBV12-3 or TRBV12-4 to TRBJ1-5; D is possibly TRBD1 (6 bases). The CDR3 loop spans 16 amino acids. The V gene lost 5 bases and the J gene lost 5 bases, with 19 bases spanning the gap. CDR3 amino acids: CASSPSEQGWDQPQHF. In DNA form, the CDR3 reads TGTGCCAGCAGTCCCTCGGAACAGGGCTGGGATCAGCCCCAGCATTTT.

In this sample, this clonotype turned up many times. The chain is built from TRBV7-6 and TRBJ1-4; D remains unclear. V dropped 5 bases and J dropped 0 bases, with 10 bases sitting between them. The germline V gene has CDR1 SGHVS and CDR2 FNYEAQ. The CDR3 runs to 15 residues. CDR3 DNA: TGTGCCAGCAGCCCGACGGTTACAACTAATGAAAAACTGTTTTTT. As protein: CASSPTVTTNEKLFF. Full variable domain (rest looked up from reference TRBV7-6 and TRBJ1-4): GAGVSQSPRYKVTKRGQDVALRCDPISGHVSLYWYRQALGQGPEFLTYFNYEAQQDKSGLPNDRFSAERPEGSISTLTIQRTEQRDSAMYRCASSPTVTTNEKLFFGSGTQLSVL.

This clonotype was seen a handful of times. The chain combines TRBV7-9 with TRBJ2-3; 8 bases map to TRBD2. CDR3 size: 15 residues. CDR1 and CDR2 from the germline V gene are SEHNR and FQNEAQ (reference sequence). V shed 3 bases and J 6 bases; nucleotides not matched to a gene: 8. The CDR3 region has the DNA TGTGCCAGCAGCTTCGGTAGCGGGGTGGCGGATACGCAGTATTTT. Translated, it gives CASSFGSGVADTQYF.

This clonotype was detected only a few times. V and J are TRBV12-5 and TRBJ1-4, with 7 bases identical to TRBD1. This CDR3 contains 15 residues. With V trimmed by 6 bases and J by 8 bases, 12 bases remained unmatched. Per the germline V gene, CDR1 is LGHNT and CDR2 is FRNRAP. CDR3: CASGYWGTGEEKLFF. The CDR3 DNA is TGTGCTAGTGGCTACTGGGGAACAGGGGAAGAAAAACTGTTTTTT. The full variable domain, completed using reference TRBV12-5 and TRBJ1-4, is DARVTQTPRHKVTEMGQEVTMRCQPILGHNTVFWYRQTMMQGLELLAYFRNRAPLDDSGMPKDRFSAEMPDATLATLKIQPSEPRDSAVYFCASGYWGTGEEKLFFGSGTQLSVL.

This clonotype has only a few counts. The CDR3: CASSEMASGYNEQFF. CDR3 sequence (DNA): TGTGCCAGCAGCGAGATGGCTAGCGGCTACAATGAGCAGTTCTTC. The V call is TRBV5-8, the J call TRBJ2-1; TRBD2 aligns across 7 bases. The junction had 7 bases not matched to a gene; V was cut back by 4 bases and J by 3 bases. Germline lookup yields CDR1 SGHTS and CDR2 YDEGEE. The CDR3 totals 15 residues.

The V gene is TRBV7-6, the J gene TRBJ2-2; D perhaps matches TRBD2 (5 bases). The CDR3 covers 17 residues. Germline V gene sequence: CDR1 SGHVS, CDR2 FNYEAQ. The V end lost 3 bases, the J end lost 5 bases, and 19 bases lay between the germline ends. The CDR3: CASSFPFSGSGTGELFF. As DNA, the CDR3 is TGTGCCAGCAGCTTCCCCTTTTCTGGGTCGGGGACCGGGGAGCTGTTTTTT.

This clonotype was found many times. The rearrangement joins TRBV6-1 to TRBJ2-3, with 10 positions matching TRBD1. CDR3 size: 16 residues. Germline values: CDR1 MNHNS, CDR2 SASEGT. The V and J ends lost 0 bases and 6 bases, in that order; junction bases with no gene match: 6. CDR3 sequence (DNA): TGTGCCAGCAGTGAAGCAGGGACAGGGGCCCGGGATACGCAGTATTTT. It encodes CASSEAGTGARDTQYF.

The J gene is TRBJ2-5, the V gene TRBV18, with 7 bases fitting TRBD1. The CDR3 is 16 residues long. Germline trimming cut 3 bases from V and 1 base from J; bases unmatched to any gene: 8. Germline V gives CDR1 KGHSH, CDR2 LQKENI. The CDR3 DNA sequence: TGTGCCAGCTCACCGCGAGAAGGGACAGCCCAAGAGACCCAGTACTTC. Its translation: CASSPREGTAQETQYF. The whole variable domain, filled in from reference TRBV18 and TRBJ2-5, reads NAGVMQNPRHLVRRRGQEARLRCSPMKGHSHVYWYRQLPEEGLKFMVYLQKENIIDESGMPKERFSAEFPKEGPSILRIQQVVRGDSAAYFCASSPREGTAQETQYFGPGTRLLVL.

This clonotype was counted a few times. This chain uses TRBV29-1 with TRBJ2-2, with a tentative D call TRBD1 (5 bases). This CDR3 has 14 residues. Trimming removed 6 bases from V and 4 bases from J, with 15 bases in between. In germline, CDR1 is SQVTM, CDR2 ANQGSEA. The CDR3 protein is CSVLPGQGTGELFF. CDR3 in DNA: TGCAGCGTCCTCCCTGGACAAGGCACCGGGGAGCTGTTTTTT.

About this clonotype itself: Its ends do not fully match the called genes, so a read error is possible. The chain recombines TRBV12-3 or TRBV12-4 with TRBJ1-3, with D maybe TRBD1 (5 bases). This CDR3 is 15 amino acids long. The CDR3 DNA reads TGTGCCGGCAGCCCCCCTCGGGACTTCTCAGTCACCATATATTTT. It codes for CAGSPPRDFSVTIYF.

The chain couples TRBV7-2 to TRBJ2-7; D is possibly TRBD1 (6 bases). The CDR3 spans 12 residues. The germline V gene encodes CDR1 SGHTA and CDR2 FQGNSA. CDR3 sequence reads: CVSSLQGDEQYV. CDR3 coding DNA: TGTGTCAGCAGCTTACAGGGCGACGAGCAGTACGTC.

The rearrangement uses TRBV29-1 and TRBJ2-2, with D unclear. Germline-derived CDR1 and CDR2 are SQVTM and ANQGSEA. V was shortened by 2 bases and J by 8 bases, with 15 bases between the two germline ends. The CDR3 extends over 14 amino acids. The CDR3 loop is CSVESVPGRGELFF. CDR3 DNA sequence: TGCAGCGTTGAATCCGTACCAGGTCGGGGGGAGCTGTTTTTT.

The table lists this clonotype with a few counts. The genes are TRBV3-1 and TRBJ2-5, with D perhaps TRBD2 (6 bases). The germline V gene has CDR1 LGHDT and CDR2 YNNKEL (reference sequence). Trimming left V 1 base short and J 3 bases short, with 12 bases between. The CDR3 loop spans 15 amino acids. CDR3 nucleotide sequence: TGTGCCAGCAGCCAAGGGTGGACGGGAGAAGAGACCCAGTACTTC. It translates to CASSQGWTGEETQYF.

This clonotype has only a few counts. V gene TRBV5-8 combines with J gene TRBJ1-2; 7 bases line up with TRBD1. With V trimmed by 4 bases and J by 5 bases, 5 bases remained unmatched. The CDR3 length is 13 residues. The germline V gene has CDR1 SGHTS and CDR2 YDEGEE. The CDR3: CASSPLQGYGYTF. The CDR3 bases are TGTGCCAGCAGCCCTTTACAGGGGTATGGCTACACCTTC.

The chain is built from TRBV2 and TRBJ1-4, with TRBD1 as a possible D gene (5 bases). The CDR3 contains 15 residues. CDR1 and CDR2 from the germline V gene are SNHLY and FYNNEI. With 0 bases removed from V and 8 bases from J, the gap between germline ends came to 13 bases. The CDR3, as DNA: TGTGCCAGCAGTGAAGCGGCAGGGCTAGGAGAAAAACTGTTTTTT. It codes for CASSEAAGLGEKLFF.

The chain carries TRBV7-3 and TRBJ2-3; 10 nucleotides match TRBD1. The V gene's germline CDR1 is SGHTA and CDR2 FQGTGA. This CDR3 has 16 residues. The J segment lost 4 bases and the V segment lost 5 bases, leaving 9 bases of the junction unmatched. The DNA for the CDR3 is TGTGCCAGCAGCCCTCCTGTGGGGACAGGGGCAGATACGCAGTATTTT. Residues: CASSPPVGTGADTQYF.